This T cell receptor beta chain was identified during a study of T cells in women clearing cervical HPV infection. The wider study: Donors had HPV16-related CIN3 or worse; 2 had invasive cancer. Blood came at first lesion visit for cases, post-clearance for controls. Case blood was drawn a median about 23 weeks after lesion detection.

Comments on this clone: Its specificity is unknown. The CDR3 end lies 3 residues beyond the end of the read and is filled in from the germline J gene. Other DNA sequences of this sample code for an identical CDR3.

Study outcomes and limitations: Timing of associations relative to infection is unclear; T-cell subsets were not isolated.

The CDR3 consists of 17 residues. Germline V gene sequence: CDR1 KGHSH, CDR2 LQKENI. Sequencing was performed with immunoSEQ multiplex PCR; in TCRdb, only in-frame clones are kept and a portion is missing. The listing contains under 50,000 clones. Input material: blood buffy coat. This chain links TRBV18 with TRBJ2-3, with 9 bases aligning to TRBD1. This TCR was sampled from a woman aged 18 to 69 with a cervical HPV16 infection that either progressed to CIN3+ or cleared (not recorded which). The CDR3 DNA, read in part, is TGTGCCAGCTCACCACCTCACGGACAGGGGAGAGGAGAGACG. Encoded protein: CASSPPHGQGRGET. The CDR3 in its entirety is CASSPPHGQGRGETQYF.